The source of this TCR beta chain is a study of T cells in localized non-small cell lung cancer. Whole-study findings and limits: A median about 54 of the top 100 tumor clones appeared in adjacent lung. Highest T cell clonality was seen in uninvolved adjacent lung, surpassing that measured in tumor. Because researchers sequenced only one region of the tumor, heterogeneity is still possible. Patients showing higher blood T cell density tended to see longer overall survival.

The method was immunoSEQ multiplex PCR; TCRdb's version includes in-frame clones alone and lacks a portion of them. The sample comprises just under 600 clones, about 20% of which are singletons, and 40% to 65% rests with the top ten. Remarks on this clone: Its target is unknown.

The receptor comes from a male donor at least 60 years old with stage I squamous cell lung carcinoma. The sequenced sample was lung tumor tissue, obtained before any cancer treatment.

CDR3 DNA sequence: TGTGCCAGCAGCCCACGATCGGTGAACACTGAAGCTTTCTTT. This encodes CASSPRSVNTEAFF. The V call is TRBV9, the J call TRBJ1-1; D call uncertain. Trimming removed 4 bases at V and 0 bases at J, with 10 bases between. CDR3 length equals 14 residues. Germline-derived CDR1 and CDR2 are SGDLS and YYNGEE.